This TCR beta chain was sequenced in a study of blood T cells in healthy people across ages. Overall study results and limits: When set beside aged donors, long-lived donors presented more naive CD4+ cells and higher diversity.

As for this clonotype: Its antigen is currently unknown.

Each individual donor underwent a draw of about 11 milliliters of peripheral blood. Every sample yielded at least 7 million isolated PBMCs. A J-beta primer mix and a sample-barcoded 5' primer were used in a second PCR of roughly 6 to 11 cycles. Each CDR3 protein is one row after TCRdb ran MiXCR on the 5' RACE reads. The repertoire holds about 640,000 distinct CDR3 sequences, about 30% seen once, with less than 20% in the top ten. The CDR3 covers 16 residues. With V trimmed by 5 bases and J by 7 bases, 14 bases remained unmatched. CDR1 and CDR2 from the germline V gene are SEHNR and FQNEAQ (reference sequence).

This TCR derives from a woman aged 80 or older in good health. J is TRBJ1-3 and V is TRBV7-9, with TRBD1 identical over 7 bases. Sequences were obtained from blood. CDR3 protein: CASSPHGQAYGNTIYF. In DNA form, the CDR3 reads TGTGCCAGCAGCCCGCACGGACAGGCCTACGGGAACACCATATATTTT.